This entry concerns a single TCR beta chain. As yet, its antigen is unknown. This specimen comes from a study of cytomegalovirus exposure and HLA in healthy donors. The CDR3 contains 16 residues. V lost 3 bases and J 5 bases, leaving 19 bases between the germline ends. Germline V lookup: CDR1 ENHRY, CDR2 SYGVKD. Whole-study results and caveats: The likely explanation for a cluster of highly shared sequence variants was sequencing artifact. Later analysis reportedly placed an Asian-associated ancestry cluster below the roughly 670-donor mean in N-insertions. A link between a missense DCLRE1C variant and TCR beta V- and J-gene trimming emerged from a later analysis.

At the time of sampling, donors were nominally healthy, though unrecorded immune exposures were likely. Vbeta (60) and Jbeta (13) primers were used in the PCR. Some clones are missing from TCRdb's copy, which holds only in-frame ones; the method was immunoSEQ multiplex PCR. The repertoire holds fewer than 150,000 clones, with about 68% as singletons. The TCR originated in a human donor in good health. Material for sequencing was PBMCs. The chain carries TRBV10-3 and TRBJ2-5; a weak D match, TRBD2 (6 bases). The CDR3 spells CAISDGPGAPGETQYF. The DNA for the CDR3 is TGTGCCATCAGTGATGGGCCGGGAGCCCCTGGGGAGACCCAGTACTTC.